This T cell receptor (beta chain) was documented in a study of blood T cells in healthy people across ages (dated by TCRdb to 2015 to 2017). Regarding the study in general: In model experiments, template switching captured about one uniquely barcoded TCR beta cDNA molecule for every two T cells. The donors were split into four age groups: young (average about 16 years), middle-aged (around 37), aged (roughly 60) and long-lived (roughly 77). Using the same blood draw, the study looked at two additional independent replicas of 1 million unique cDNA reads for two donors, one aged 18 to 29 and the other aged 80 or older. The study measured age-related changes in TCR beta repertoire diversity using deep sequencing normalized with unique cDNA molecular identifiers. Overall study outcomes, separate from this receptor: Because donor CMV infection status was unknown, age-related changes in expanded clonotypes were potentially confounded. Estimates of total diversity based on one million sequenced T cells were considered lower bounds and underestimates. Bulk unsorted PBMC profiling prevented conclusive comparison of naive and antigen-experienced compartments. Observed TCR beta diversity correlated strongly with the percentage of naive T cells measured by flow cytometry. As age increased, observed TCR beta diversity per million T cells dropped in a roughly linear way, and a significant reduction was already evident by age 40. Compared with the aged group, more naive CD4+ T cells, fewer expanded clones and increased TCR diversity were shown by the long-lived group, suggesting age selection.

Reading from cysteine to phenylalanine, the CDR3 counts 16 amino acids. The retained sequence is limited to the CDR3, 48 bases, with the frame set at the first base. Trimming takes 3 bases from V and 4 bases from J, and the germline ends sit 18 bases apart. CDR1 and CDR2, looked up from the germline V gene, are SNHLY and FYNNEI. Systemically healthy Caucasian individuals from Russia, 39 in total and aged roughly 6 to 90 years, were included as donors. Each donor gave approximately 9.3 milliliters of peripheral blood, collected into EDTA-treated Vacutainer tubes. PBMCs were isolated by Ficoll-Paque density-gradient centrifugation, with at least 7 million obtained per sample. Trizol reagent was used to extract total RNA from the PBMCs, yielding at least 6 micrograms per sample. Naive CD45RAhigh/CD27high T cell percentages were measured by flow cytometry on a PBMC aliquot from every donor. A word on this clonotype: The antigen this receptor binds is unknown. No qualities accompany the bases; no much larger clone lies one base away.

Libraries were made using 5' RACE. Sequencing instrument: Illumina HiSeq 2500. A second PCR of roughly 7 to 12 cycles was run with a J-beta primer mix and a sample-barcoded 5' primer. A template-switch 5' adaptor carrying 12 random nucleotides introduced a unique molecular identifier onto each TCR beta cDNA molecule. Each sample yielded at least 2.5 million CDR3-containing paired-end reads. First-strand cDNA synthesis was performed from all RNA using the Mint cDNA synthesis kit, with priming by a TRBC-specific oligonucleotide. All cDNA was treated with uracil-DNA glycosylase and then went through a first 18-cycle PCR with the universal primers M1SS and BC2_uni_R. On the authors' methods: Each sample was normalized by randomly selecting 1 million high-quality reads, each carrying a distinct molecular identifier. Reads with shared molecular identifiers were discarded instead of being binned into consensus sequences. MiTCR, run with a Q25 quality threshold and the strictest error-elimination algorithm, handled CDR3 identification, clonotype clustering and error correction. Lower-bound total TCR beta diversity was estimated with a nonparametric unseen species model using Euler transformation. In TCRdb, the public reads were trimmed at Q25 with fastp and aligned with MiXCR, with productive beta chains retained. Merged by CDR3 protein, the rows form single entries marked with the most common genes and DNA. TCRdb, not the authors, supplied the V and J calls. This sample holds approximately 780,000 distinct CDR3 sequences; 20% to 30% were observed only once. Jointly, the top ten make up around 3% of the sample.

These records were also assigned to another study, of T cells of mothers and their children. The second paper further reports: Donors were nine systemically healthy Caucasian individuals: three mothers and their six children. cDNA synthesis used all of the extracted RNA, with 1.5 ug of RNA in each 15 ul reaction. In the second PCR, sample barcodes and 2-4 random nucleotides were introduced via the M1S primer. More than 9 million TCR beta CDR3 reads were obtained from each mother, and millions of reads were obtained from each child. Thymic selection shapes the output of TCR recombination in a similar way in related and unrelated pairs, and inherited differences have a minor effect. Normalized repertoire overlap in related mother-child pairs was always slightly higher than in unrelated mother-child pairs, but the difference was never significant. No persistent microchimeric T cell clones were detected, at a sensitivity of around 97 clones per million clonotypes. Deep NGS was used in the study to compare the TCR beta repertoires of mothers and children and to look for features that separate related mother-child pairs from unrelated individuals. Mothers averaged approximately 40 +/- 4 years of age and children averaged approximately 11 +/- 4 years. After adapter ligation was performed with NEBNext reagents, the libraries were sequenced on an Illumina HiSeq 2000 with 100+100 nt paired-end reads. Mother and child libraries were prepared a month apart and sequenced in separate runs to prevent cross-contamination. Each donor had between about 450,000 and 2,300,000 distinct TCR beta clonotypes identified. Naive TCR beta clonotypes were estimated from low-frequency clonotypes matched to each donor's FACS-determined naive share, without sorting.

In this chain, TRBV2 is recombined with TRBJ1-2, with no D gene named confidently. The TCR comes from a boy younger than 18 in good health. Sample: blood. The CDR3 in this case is CASSDASWYWGYGYTF. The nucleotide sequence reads TGTGCCAGCAGTGATGCTAGCTGGTACTGGGGCTATGGCTACACCTTC.